This T cell receptor beta chain was observed in a study of OX40 agonist ivuxolimab in advanced cancers. Study summary: Ivuxolimab, an agonistic anti-OX40 (CD134) antibody, was given to patients.

V lost 8 bases and J lost 2, with 16 bases in between. CDR3 length: 14 residues. Germline V lookup: CDR1 MDHEN, CDR2 SYDVKM. This table comes from immunoSEQ multiplex PCR, and its TCRdb copy is limited to in-frame clones, with some not included. The sample records roughly 50,000 clones, over 70% being singletons. The source material was CD4+ or CD8+ T cells sorted from blood, sampled in a trial of the OX40 agonist ivuxolimab. The rearrangement joins TRBV28 to TRBJ2-7, with D perhaps matching TRBD1 or TRBD2 (5 bases each). This clonotype originated in an adult with an advanced solid tumor such as melanoma, head and neck, liver or kidney cancer. CDR3 in amino acids: CASGRGGPPYEQYF. The DNA for the CDR3 is TGTGCCAGCGGCCGGGGCGGACCCCCCTACGAGCAGTACTTC.